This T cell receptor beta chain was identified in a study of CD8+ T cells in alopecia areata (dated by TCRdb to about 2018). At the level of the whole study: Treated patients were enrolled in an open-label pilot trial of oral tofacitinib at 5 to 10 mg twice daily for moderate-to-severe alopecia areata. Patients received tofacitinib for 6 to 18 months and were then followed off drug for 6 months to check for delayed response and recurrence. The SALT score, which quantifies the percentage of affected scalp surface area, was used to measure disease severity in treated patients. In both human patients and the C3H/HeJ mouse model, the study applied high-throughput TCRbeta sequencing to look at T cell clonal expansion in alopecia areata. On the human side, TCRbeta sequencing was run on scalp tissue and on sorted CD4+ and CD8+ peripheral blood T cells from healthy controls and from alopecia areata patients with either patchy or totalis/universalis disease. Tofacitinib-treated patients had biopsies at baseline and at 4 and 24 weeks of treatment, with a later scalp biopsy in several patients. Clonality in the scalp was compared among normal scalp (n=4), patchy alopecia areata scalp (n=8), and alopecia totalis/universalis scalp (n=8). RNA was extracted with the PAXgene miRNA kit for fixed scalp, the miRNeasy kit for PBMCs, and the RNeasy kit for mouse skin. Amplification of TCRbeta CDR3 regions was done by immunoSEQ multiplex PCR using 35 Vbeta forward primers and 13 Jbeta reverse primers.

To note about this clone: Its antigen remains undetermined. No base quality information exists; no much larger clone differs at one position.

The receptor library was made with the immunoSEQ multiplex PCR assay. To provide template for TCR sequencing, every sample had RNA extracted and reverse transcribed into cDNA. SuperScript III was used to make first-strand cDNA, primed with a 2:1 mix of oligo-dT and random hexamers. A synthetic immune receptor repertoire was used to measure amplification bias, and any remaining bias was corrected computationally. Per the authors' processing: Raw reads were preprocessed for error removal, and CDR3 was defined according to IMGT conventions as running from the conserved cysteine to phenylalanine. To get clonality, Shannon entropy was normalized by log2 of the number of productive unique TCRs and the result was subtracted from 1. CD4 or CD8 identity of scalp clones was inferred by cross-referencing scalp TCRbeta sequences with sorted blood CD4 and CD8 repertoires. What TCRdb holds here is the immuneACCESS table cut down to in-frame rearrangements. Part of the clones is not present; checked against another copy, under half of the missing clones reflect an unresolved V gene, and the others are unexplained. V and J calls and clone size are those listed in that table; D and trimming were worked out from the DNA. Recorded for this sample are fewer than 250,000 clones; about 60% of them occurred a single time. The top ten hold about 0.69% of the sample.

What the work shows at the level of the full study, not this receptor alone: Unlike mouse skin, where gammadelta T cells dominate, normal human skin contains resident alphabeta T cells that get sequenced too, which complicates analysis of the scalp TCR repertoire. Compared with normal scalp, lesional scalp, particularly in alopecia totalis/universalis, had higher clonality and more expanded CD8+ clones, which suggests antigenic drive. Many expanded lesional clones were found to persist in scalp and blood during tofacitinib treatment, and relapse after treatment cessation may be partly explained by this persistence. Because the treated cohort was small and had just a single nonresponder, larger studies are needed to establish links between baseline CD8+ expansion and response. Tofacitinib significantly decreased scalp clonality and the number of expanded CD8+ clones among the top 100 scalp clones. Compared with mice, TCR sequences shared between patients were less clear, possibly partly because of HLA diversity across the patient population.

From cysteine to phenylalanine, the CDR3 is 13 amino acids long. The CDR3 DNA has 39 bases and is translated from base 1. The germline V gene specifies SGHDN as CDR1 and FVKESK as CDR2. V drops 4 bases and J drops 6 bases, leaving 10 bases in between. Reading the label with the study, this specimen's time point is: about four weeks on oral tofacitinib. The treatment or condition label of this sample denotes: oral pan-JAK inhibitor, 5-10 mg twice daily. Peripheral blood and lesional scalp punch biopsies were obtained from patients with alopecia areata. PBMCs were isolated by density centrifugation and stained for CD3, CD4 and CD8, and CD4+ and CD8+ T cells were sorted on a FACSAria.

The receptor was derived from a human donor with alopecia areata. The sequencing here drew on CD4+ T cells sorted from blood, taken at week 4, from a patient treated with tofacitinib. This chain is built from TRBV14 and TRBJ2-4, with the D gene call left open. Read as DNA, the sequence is TGTGCCAGCAGCCTGCCGCCGGTAAACATTCAGTACTTC. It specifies CASSLPPVNIQYF.